The clone carrying this T cell receptor beta chain is a singleton in its sample. What it recognizes is unknown. A far larger clone is just one base off, so this is likely a read error. Repertoires were generated with immunoSEQ multiplex PCR, while TCRdb's copy carries only in-frame clones and drops some. The repertoire holds 220,000 or so clones, with less than 85% as singletons. This specimen comes from a study of cytomegalovirus exposure and HLA in healthy donors. Findings of the study overall: Cytomegalovirus association was listed for 164 TCR beta chains. The tendency of first-cohort TCR clusters to co-occur in the roughly 110 validation repertoires emerged from a later analysis.

The trim removed 4 bases at V and 4 bases at J, leaving 3 bases unmatched. CDR3 size: 13 residues. Per germline, CDR1 SGHTA and CDR2 FQGNSA. This receptor was obtained from a woman younger than 35 in good health and CMV-seronegative. The J gene is TRBJ1-2, the V gene TRBV7-2; 7 bases are a match to TRBD1. Input material: PBMCs. The CDR3 here is CASSWGQLYGYTF. The CDR3 DNA reads TGTGCCAGCAGCTGGGGACAGCTCTATGGCTACACCTTC.